This record concerns one T cell receptor (beta chain) sequence. What it binds is unknown. Trimming took 1 base from V and 4 from J, leaving 8 bases between them. CDR1 is GTSNPN and CDR2 is SVGIG in the germline V gene (reference sequence). The CDR3 runs to 13 residues. The data were taken from a study of shared clonotypes between healthy human individuals. Findings and limits, study-wide: It was observed that around 5% of naive CD4 clonotypes were shared across a handful of donors. An anticipated effect of sequencing depth on clonotype sharing among donors was recognized.

At deep level, the assay was performed. Using immunoSEQ multiplex PCR, the repertoire was profiled, and TCRdb retains in-frame clones only, with some absent. This table holds roughly 2.1 million clones, approximately 94% found once. In the naive CD8 group, cells lacked CD45RO and were positively selected for CCR7, so terminally differentiated effector memory CD45RA+ cells were left out. Healthy adults negative for HIV, lacking recent acute infections or vaccinations, served as donors. This chain uses TRBV30 with TRBJ2-1; D is unclear. The sample consisted of naive CD8+ T cells from PBMCs. The sequence derives from a man younger than 35 in good health. Some clones in this sample may be carry-over from other donors' samples. The CDR3 coding sequence is TGTGCCTGGAGTGAGTTCAGTTACAATGAGCAGTTCTTC. Residues: CAWSEFSYNEQFF.